Each of the 12 T cell receptor beta chains below was sequenced from the same sample in a study of Graves' ophthalmopathy and Graves' hyperthyroidism (dated by TCRdb to 2016 to 2019). Sequencing used an Illumina HiSeq 2000. TCR beta CDR3 regions were amplified from RNA transcripts for repertoire sequencing. The first round was an RT-PCR using HTBI primers with the Qiagen OneStep RT-PCR kit, and this first round was followed by a second-round multiplex PCR, then size selection and purification. TCRdb reran the public reads through fastp at Q25 and MiXCR, keeping productive beta chains. Under each unique CDR3 protein, matching rows form one entry showing the most common genes and DNA. The sample yields hundreds of thousands of distinct CDR3 sequences; around a fifth were counted once. Clones ranked in the top ten supply more than 5.5% of the sample. The source material was peripheral blood. These TCRs come from a young woman with stable Graves' hyperthyroidism. Some clones in this sample may be carry-over from other donors' samples. Donor details come from another sample of the same person, matched by shared clones.

This clonotype has more than one count but fewer than ten. The CDR3 loop is CASSPTTGGITEAFF. The CDR3 DNA reads TGTGCCAGCAGCCCAACAACCGGGGGGATCACTGAAGCTTTCTTT. The chain employs TRBV7-3 and TRBJ1-1, with D possibly matching TRBD1 (5 bases). Germline V gives CDR1 SGHTA, CDR2 FQGTGA. This CDR3 contains 15 residues. V was cut by 5 bases and J by 4 bases, with 17 bases left in between. The full variable domain, rest sourced from reference TRBV7-3 and TRBJ1-1, is GAGVSQTPSNKVTEKGKYVELRCDPISGHTALYWYRQSLGQGPEFLIYFQGTGAADDSGLPNDRFFAVRPEGSVSTLKIQRTERGDSAVYLCASSPTTGGITEAFFGQGTRLTVV.

This clonotype was detected a few times. The chain recombines TRBV20-1 with TRBJ1-5, with a tentative D call TRBD1 (5 bases). CDR1 is DFQATT, CDR2 SNEGSKA, per germline (reference sequence). This CDR3 comprises 13 residues. The V end was cut by 6 bases, the J end by 4 bases, with 13 bases between. The CDR3 nucleotides read TGCAGTGCCCGCCGGGACCAAAATCAGCCCCAGCATTTT. This gives the protein CSARRDQNQPQHF.

This clonotype has ten or more counts. The V gene is TRBV5-1, the J gene TRBJ2-7, with a possible D match to TRBD1 (6 bases). Germline V gene sequence: CDR1 SGHRS, CDR2 YFSETQ. V lost 4 bases to trimming and J lost 1 base, with 15 bases between them. There are 15 residues in the CDR3. Here the CDR3 reads CASSRGGQPSYEQYF. The CDR3 nucleotides read TGCGCCAGCAGCCGAGGCGGACAGCCGTCCTACGAGCAGTACTTC.

This clonotype was picked up many times. The J gene is TRBJ2-7, the V gene TRBV5-1; 10 bases map to TRBD1. V lost 3 bases to trimming and J lost 1 base; unmatched junction nucleotides: 4. CDR3 length: 15 residues. The germline CDR1 and CDR2 sequences are SGHRS and YFSETQ. The CDR3 DNA sequence: TGCGCCAGCAGCTACGGACAGGGGGGGTCCTACGAGCAGTACTTC. It translates to CASSYGQGGSYEQYF.

CDR3 nucleotide sequence: TGTGCCAGCAGCTTCAACACGGGGGAGCGCTACACCTTC. Translation: CASSFNTGERYTF. The rearrangement joins TRBV7-2 to TRBJ1-2, with D possibly being TRBD1 (5 bases). This CDR3 has 13 residues. Germline V CDR1 and CDR2: SGHTA, FQGNSA. Trimming took 3 bases from V and 9 from J, leaving 14 bases between them.

The J gene is TRBJ2-4, the V gene TRBV7-2, with D possibly TRBD1 on 6 matching bases. V lost 6 bases, J lost 1 base, and 13 bases lay in between. Germline lookup yields CDR1 SGHTA and CDR2 FQGNSA. This CDR3 contains 15 residues. CDR3 sequence (DNA): TGTGCCAGCAGTTTAAATCAGGGGGCCAAAAACATTCAGTACTTC. Protein: CASSLNQGAKNIQYF. Filled out from reference TRBV7-2 and TRBJ2-4, the complete variable domain reads GAGVSQSPSNKVTEKGKDVELRCDPISGHTALYWYRQSLGQGLEFLIYFQGNSAPDKSGLPSDRFSAERTGGSVSTLTIQRTQQEDSAVYLCASSLNQGAKNIQYFGAGTRLSVL.

This clonotype was seen repeatedly, ten times or more. The J gene is TRBJ1-2, the V gene TRBV12-3 or TRBV12-4; tentative D call: TRBD1 (6 bases). V was trimmed by 6 bases and J by 8 bases, leaving 22 bases between them. CDR3 length equals 15 residues. DNA of the CDR3: TGTGCCAGCAGCTATACGGGACACCTAAGGGGCGGCTACACCTTC. It specifies CASSYTGHLRGGYTF.

Comment on this clonotype: The junction differs from germline at one of its ends, possibly a read error. This chain connects TRBV6-5 to TRBJ2-7, with D possibly TRBD1 on 6 matching bases. The CDR3 runs 15 residues. The germline V gene has CDR1 MNHEY and CDR2 SVGAGI. CDR3 loop: CASSYSQQGTYDQYF. The CDR3, as DNA: TGTGCCAGCAGTTACTCGCAACAGGGTACCTACGATCAGTACTTC.

This clonotype was observed a few times. The J gene is TRBJ1-6, the V gene TRBV6-1; no firm D call. CDR1 is MNHNS, CDR2 SASEGT, per germline. The V end was cut by 7 bases, the J end by 5 bases, with 9 bases between. The CDR3 contains 13 residues. The CDR3, as DNA: TGTGCCAGCAAAGCAGGCGATAATTCACCCCTCCACTTT. It is translated as CASKAGDNSPLHF.

In its sample, this clonotype was seen many times. The chain joins TRBV19 to TRBJ1-2; no clear D. The CDR3 has 15 amino acids. CDR1 and CDR2 from the germline V gene are LNHDA and SQIVND (reference sequence). The ends were cut back, 5 bases at V and 8 bases at J, with 21 bases in the middle. The CDR3 nucleotides are TGTGCCAGTAGTTCTCTCAACAGTGGGCTCAGCGGCTACACCTTC. Protein product: CASSSLNSGLSGYTF.

Many counts were recorded for this clonotype. This rearrangement joins TRBV19 to TRBJ1-5; TRBD1 is a possible D gene (6 bases). This CDR3 comprises 19 residues. Germline loops: CDR1 LNHDA, CDR2 SQIVND (reference sequence). Trimming left V 1 base short and J 6 bases short, with 25 bases between. CDR3 region: CASSIVGTRTTALGQPQHF. In DNA, the CDR3 is TGTGCCAGTAGTATAGTCGGGACACGAACCACCGCTCTGGGTCAGCCCCAGCATTTT.

This clonotype was seen ten or more times. The gene calls are TRBV5-5 and TRBJ1-2; TRBD1 aligns across 7 bases. Germline-derived CDR1 and CDR2 are SGHKS and YYEKEE (reference sequence). V shed 7 bases and J 2 bases; nucleotides not matched to a gene: 8. The CDR3 has 14 residues. In DNA, the CDR3 is TGTGCCAGCCTCAAGCAGGGGGGGAACTATGGCTACACCTTC. As protein: CASLKQGGNYGYTF. The whole variable domain, remainder taken from reference TRBV5-5 and TRBJ1-2, is DAGVTQSPTHLIKTRGQQVTLRCSPISGHKSVSWYQQVLGQGPQFIFQYYEKEERGRGNFPDRFSARQFPNYSSELNVNALLLGDSALYLCASLKQGGNYGYTFGSGTRLTVV.